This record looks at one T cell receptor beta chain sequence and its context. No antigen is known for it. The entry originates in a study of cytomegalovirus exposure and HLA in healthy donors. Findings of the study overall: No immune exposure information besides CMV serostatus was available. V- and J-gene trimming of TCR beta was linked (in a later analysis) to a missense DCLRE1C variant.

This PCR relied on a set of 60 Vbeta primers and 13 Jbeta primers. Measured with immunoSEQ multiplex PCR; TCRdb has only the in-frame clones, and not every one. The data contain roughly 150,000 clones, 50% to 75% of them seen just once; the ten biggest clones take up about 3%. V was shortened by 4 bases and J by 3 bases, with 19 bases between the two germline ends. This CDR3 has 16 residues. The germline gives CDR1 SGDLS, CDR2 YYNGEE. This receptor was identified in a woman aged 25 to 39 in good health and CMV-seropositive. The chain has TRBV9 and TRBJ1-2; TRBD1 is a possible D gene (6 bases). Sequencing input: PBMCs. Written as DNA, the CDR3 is TGTGCCAGCAGCCCAAGAGGCCAGGGGCTGGACTATGGCTACACCTTC. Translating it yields CASSPRGQGLDYGYTF.